The clone carrying this T cell receptor (beta chain) was seen a handful of times. Its antigen remains unidentified. Using MiXCR, TCRdb reanalyzed the PCR reads. The sample yields over 15,000 clones, 10% to 15% seen once. This entry belongs to a study of metastatic and nonmetastatic thyroid tumors. Study-level points and caveats: Compared with benign nodules, malignant thyroid tumors were reported to have significantly higher TCR beta diversity in both blood and tumor.

Every patient underwent thyroid surgery untreated. Germline CDR1 SNHLY, CDR2 FYNNEI. This CDR3 has 14 residues. V lost 9 bases and J lost 5, with 19 bases in between. The chain joins TRBV2 to TRBJ1-2; D uncertain. Sequencing was done on a sample of blood. This TCR was sampled from a female donor with papillary thyroid cancer or a benign thyroid nodule (not recorded which). Some clones in this sample may be carry-over from other donors' samples. CDR3 DNA: TGTGCCAGAAGCGCCGGGGAAGCCTCGTATGGCTACACCTTC. This gives the protein CARSAGEASYGYTF.